This paragraph reports one T cell receptor (beta chain). Its target is unknown. Sequencing was performed with immunoSEQ multiplex PCR; in TCRdb, only in-frame clones are kept and a portion is missing. The table shows about 110,000 clones, with around 90% occurring only once. The data were taken from a study of Tregs in tolerant kidney transplant recipients. For the study at large: Mixed chimerism was transient after nonmyeloablative marrow transplants from related graft donors.

Unstimulated regulatory T cells (CD4+CD25+CD127-), CD4+CD25- non-regulatory cells, CD4 and CD8 cells were FACS-sorted from thawed PBMCs. Study observations and caveats: Some patients' samples used different primers over time, so nucleotide sequences weren't comparable. This study did not directly address biological reproducibility.

The length of the CDR3 is 14 residues. Germline V lookup: CDR1 SGDLS, CDR2 YYNGEE. V dropped 7 bases and J dropped 2 bases, with 14 bases sitting between them. The chain employs TRBV9 and TRBJ2-3; weak D call: TRBD1 (5 bases). The TCR comes from a human donor who received a combined kidney and bone marrow transplant. The sequenced sample was CD4+ T cells from blood, obtained before the transplant. DNA for the CDR3: TGTGCCAGCGGTAGACAGACAATCACAGATACGCAGTATTTT. Its protein product is CASGRQTITDTQYF.